This T cell receptor beta chain was identified in a study of T cells in Graves' hyperthyroidism and ophthalmopathy. This clonotype was counted only a few times. Trimming removed 0 bases at V and 7 bases at J, with 8 bases between. Germline V gene sequence: CDR1 MNHEY, CDR2 SVGEGT. This CDR3 has 13 residues. TCR beta CDR3 regions were amplified from RNA transcripts. The primer set for the first-round RT-PCR of the TCR CDR3 was HTBI. TCRdb ran MiXCR on the multiplex PCR reads and lists one entry per CDR3 protein. Seen here are 600,000 to 850,000 distinct CDR3 sequences, roughly 20% observed once, and the top ten hold around 15%.

The chain carries TRBV6-2 or TRBV6-3 and TRBJ2-3; D is unclear. Material: blood. The source of this sequence is a woman aged 50 to 60 with Graves' hyperthyroidism that later progressed to Graves' ophthalmopathy. The CDR3 here is CASSYSWANTQYF. The CDR3 nucleotides are TGTGCCAGCAGTTACTCGTGGGCCAATACGCAGTATTTT.